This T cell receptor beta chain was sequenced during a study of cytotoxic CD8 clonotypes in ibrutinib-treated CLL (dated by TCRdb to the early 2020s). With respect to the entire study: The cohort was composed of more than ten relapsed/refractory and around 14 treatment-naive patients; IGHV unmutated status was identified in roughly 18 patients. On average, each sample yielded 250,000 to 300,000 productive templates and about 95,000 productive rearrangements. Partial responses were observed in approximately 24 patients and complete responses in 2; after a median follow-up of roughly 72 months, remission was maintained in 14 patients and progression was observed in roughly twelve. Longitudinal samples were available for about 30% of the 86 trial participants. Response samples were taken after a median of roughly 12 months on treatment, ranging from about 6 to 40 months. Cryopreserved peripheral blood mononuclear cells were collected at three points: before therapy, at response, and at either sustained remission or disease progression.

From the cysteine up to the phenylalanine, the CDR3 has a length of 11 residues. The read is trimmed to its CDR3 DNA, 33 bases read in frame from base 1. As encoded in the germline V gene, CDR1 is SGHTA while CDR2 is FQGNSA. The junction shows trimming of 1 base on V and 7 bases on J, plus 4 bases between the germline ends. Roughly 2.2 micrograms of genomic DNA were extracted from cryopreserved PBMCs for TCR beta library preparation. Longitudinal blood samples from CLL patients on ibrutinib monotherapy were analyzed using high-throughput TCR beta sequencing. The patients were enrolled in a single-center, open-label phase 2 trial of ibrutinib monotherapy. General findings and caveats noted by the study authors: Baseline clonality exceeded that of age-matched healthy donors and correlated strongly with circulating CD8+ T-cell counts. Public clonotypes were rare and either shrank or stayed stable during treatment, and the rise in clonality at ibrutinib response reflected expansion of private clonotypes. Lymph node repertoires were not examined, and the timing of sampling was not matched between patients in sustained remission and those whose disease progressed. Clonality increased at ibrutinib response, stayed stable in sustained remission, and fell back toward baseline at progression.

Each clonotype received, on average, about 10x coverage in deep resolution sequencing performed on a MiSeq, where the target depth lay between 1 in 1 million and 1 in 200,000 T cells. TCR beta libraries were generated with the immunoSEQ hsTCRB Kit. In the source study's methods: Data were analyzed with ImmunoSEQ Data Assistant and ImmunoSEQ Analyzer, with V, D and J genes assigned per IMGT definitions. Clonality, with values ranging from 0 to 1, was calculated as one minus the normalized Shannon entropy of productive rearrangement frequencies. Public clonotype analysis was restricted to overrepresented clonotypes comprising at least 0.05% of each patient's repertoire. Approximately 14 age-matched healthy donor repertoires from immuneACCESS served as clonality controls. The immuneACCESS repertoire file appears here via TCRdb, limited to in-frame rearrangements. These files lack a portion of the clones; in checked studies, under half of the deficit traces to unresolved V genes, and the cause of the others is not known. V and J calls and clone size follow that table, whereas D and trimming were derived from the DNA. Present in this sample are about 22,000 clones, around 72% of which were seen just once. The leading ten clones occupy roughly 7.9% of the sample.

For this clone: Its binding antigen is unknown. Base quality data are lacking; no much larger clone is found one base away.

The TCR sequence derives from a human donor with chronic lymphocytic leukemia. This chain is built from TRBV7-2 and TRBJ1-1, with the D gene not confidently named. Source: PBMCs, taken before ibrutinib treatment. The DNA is TGTGCCAGCAGCTTAGGGAGTGAAGCTTTCTTT. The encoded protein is CASSLGSEAFF.